These 25 T cell receptor beta chains were all obtained from the same sample, sequenced in a study of blood T cells in healthy people across ages. A second about 6 to 12 cycle PCR used barcoded and J-beta primers. TCRdb re-called the 5' RACE reads through MiXCR, storing one row per CDR3 protein. The sample has around 940,000 distinct CDR3 sequences, 51% seen once. Sequenced input: blood. These receptors came from a woman aged 60-75 years in good health.

The chain combines TRBV14 with TRBJ2-3; D is unresolved. Germline loops: CDR1 SGHDN, CDR2 FVKESK. Trimming pared 5 bases from V and 5 bases from J, leaving 8 bases between. The CDR3 has 12 residues. For the CDR3, the DNA is TGTGCCAGCAGCACCGTCAGAGATACGCAGTATTTT. It yields the protein CASSTVRDTQYF.

This clonotype was observed a few times. The V call is TRBV10-3, the J call TRBJ2-7; D remains ambiguous. Between the trimmed V and J ends, which lost 2 bases and 0 bases, there was a span of 8 bases. Germline V gives CDR1 ENHRY, CDR2 SYGVKD. The CDR3 spans 14 residues. The CDR3 reads CAISEETLSYEQYF. CDR3 in DNA: TGTGCCATCAGTGAGGAGACTCTCTCCTACGAGCAGTACTTC.

A single count supports this clonotype. A clone one base away is much larger, so this may be a read error. The gene calls are TRBV5-1 and TRBJ2-1; 10 positions match TRBD2. CDR1 SGHRS and CDR2 YFSETQ come from the germline V gene. The CDR3 has 16 residues. CDR3 region: CTSSPATSGLSDEQFF. Here the CDR3 DNA reads TGCACCAGCAGCCCCGCGACTAGCGGGTTATCCGATGAGCAGTTCTTC.

There are a few counts of this clonotype. The rearrangement links TRBV7-2 to TRBJ2-3, with 8 positions matching TRBD2. The CDR3 loop spans 14 amino acids. Germline V lookup: CDR1 SGHTA, CDR2 FQGNSA. With V trimmed by 6 bases and J by 2 bases, 4 bases remained unmatched. DNA of the CDR3: TGTGCCAGCAGACAAGCGGGAGCCACAGATACGCAGTATTTT. This translates into CASRQAGATDTQYF.

This clonotype was counted a few times. V and J are TRBV7-9 and TRBJ2-5, with 9 bases fitting TRBD2. There are 20 residues in the CDR3. Germline CDR1 SEHNR, CDR2 FQNEAQ (reference sequence). V shed 5 bases and J 0 bases; nucleotides not matched to a gene: 19. The CDR3 DNA is TGTGCCAGCAGCCCTATCCCCTCTTCTAGCGGGAAAGGTTACCAAGAGACCCAGTACTTC. Translating it yields CASSPIPSSSGKGYQETQYF. Supplemented by reference TRBV7-9 and TRBJ2-5, the full variable domain reads DTGVSQNPRHKITKRGQNVTFRCDPISEHNRLYWYRQTLGQGPEFLTYFQNEAQLEKSRLLSDRFSAERPKGSFSTLEIQRTEQGDSAMYLCASSPIPSSSGKGYQETQYFGPGTRLLVL.

The V gene is TRBV20-1, the J gene TRBJ2-1; 10 positions match TRBD2. The end of the DNA fits TRBJ2-7 better, so the J call may be wrong. CDR1 DFQATT and CDR2 SNEGSKA come from the germline V gene (reference sequence). This CDR3 region has 14 residues. Here the CDR3 DNA reads TGCGGTTGGGCTAGCGGGAGACAGACTTACGAGCAGTACTTC. Translation gives CGWASGRQTYEQYF.

The chain joins TRBV7-3 to TRBJ2-7, with 7 bases aligning to TRBD1. The CDR3 consists of 15 residues. Germline CDR1 and CDR2: SGHTA and FQGTGA. After removal of 6 bases from V and 0 bases from J, the junction contained 8 bases not matched to a gene. DNA for the CDR3: TGTGCCAGCAGTCCTGACAGGGCCAGCTCCTACGAGCAGTACTTC. Translated, it gives CASSPDRASSYEQYF. The full variable domain, in which reference TRBV7-3 and TRBJ2-7 provide the parts outside the CDR3, is GAGVSQTPSNKVTEKGKYVELRCDPISGHTALYWYRQSLGQGPEFLIYFQGTGAADDSGLPNDRFFAVRPEGSVSTLKIQRTERGDSAVYLCASSPDRASSYEQYFGPGTRLTVT.

This clonotype was observed once. J is TRBJ1-3 and V is TRBV6-2 or TRBV6-3, with 9 bases identical to TRBD1. The CDR3 sequence is 18 residues long. The J segment lost 2 bases and the V segment lost 6 bases, leaving 14 bases of the junction unmatched. Germline CDR1 MNHEY, CDR2 SVGEGT. CDR3 sequence (DNA): TGTGCCAGCAGATCAAAAACCCGGGACAGGGAAACTGGAAACACCATATATTTT. As protein: CASRSKTRDRETGNTIYF.

This clonotype was detected only a few times. This chain links TRBV5-1 with TRBJ2-5; no clear D gene. Trimming removed 0 bases at V and 4 bases at J, with 13 bases between. This CDR3 has 15 amino acids. The germline gives CDR1 SGHRS, CDR2 YFSETQ. CDR3 residues: CASSLGPNPSETQYF. CDR3 nucleotide sequence: TGCGCCAGCAGCTTGGGCCCTAATCCCTCAGAGACCCAGTACTTC. Based on the CDR3 plus reference TRBV5-1 and TRBJ2-5, the full variable domain is KAGVTQTPRYLIKTRGQQVTLSCSPISGHRSVSWYQQTPGQGLQFLFEYFSETQRNKGNFPGRFSGRQFSNSRSEMNVSTLELGDSALYLCASSLGPNPSETQYFGPGTRLLVL.

The chain has TRBV6-2 or TRBV6-3 and TRBJ2-2; no clear D. This CDR3 spans 17 amino acids. Germline values: CDR1 MNHEY, CDR2 SVGEGT. V lost 0 bases and J 0 bases, leaving 11 bases between the germline ends. CDR3 sequence: CASSYSAVEANTGELFF. In DNA, the CDR3 is TGTGCCAGCAGTTACTCTGCGGTAGAGGCGAACACCGGGGAGCTGTTTTTT.

This clonotype occurred a few times. V usage is TRBV20-1 and J usage is TRBJ2-1; the D is unclear. The CDR3 length is 13 residues. Trimming cost V 0 bases and J 8 bases, with 11 bases left between them. The germline V gene encodes CDR1 DFQATT and CDR2 SNEGSKA (reference sequence). DNA of the CDR3: TGCAGTGCTAGAGATCCTGGAATGTATGAGCAGTTCTTC. It yields the protein CSARDPGMYEQFF.

This sequence joins TRBV21-1 and TRBJ1-1; the D call in the table, TRBD1, was not verified against the DNA. TRBV21-1 is noted as a pseudogene. The CDR3 has 15 amino acids. The CDR3 sequence: CASSNRGGLNTEAFF. The DNA of the CDR3 is TGTGCCAGCAGCAATCGGGGCGGATTGAACACTGAAGCTTTCTTT.

The rearrangement links TRBV29-1 to TRBJ2-4; a weak D match, TRBD1 (7 bases). Gene TRBJ2-7 matches the end of the DNA better, so the J call may be wrong. Germline assignment: CDR1 SQVTM and CDR2 ANQGSEA. The CDR3 covers 14 residues. For the CDR3, the DNA is TGCAGCGTCGAGCAGGGGGGACGGTGGAACGAGCAGTACTTC. Translation gives CSVEQGGRWNEQYF.

DNA of the CDR3: TGTGCCAGCTCACCCCTGGGACAGGGTAGCGAGCAGTACTTC. Its translation is CASSPLGQGSEQYF. The J gene is TRBJ2-5, the V gene TRBV18; 9 nucleotides match TRBD1. With the DNA end fitting TRBJ2-7 better, the J assignment may be wrong. Germline V CDR1 and CDR2: KGHSH, LQKENI. There are 14 residues in the CDR3.

This clonotype showed up just a few times. The chain couples TRBV6-6 to TRBJ1-6; D gene uncertain. The V gene's germline CDR1 is MNHNY and CDR2 SVGAGI (reference sequence). V shed 0 bases and J shed 10 bases, with 10 bases lying between them. The CDR3 sequence is 14 residues long. The CDR3: CASSYSIGLSPLHF. In DNA form, the CDR3 reads TGTGCCAGCAGTTACTCGATAGGGCTCTCACCCCTCCACTTT.

V is TRBV27 and J is TRBJ2-3; tentatively, D is TRBD2 (5 bases). CDR3 size: 16 residues. Germline CDR1 is MNHEY and CDR2 is SMNVEV (reference sequence). V lost 6 bases to trimming and J lost 0 bases, with 16 bases between them. CDR3 sequence: CASRLSGLPSTDTQYF. In nucleotides, the CDR3 is TGTGCCAGCAGGCTGAGCGGCCTCCCTAGCACAGATACGCAGTATTTT.

The genes are TRBV3-1 and TRBJ2-1; 8 bases line up with TRBD2. Trimming cost V 4 bases and J 3 bases; bases outside gene matches: 8. Germline V gives CDR1 LGHDT, CDR2 YNNKEL (reference sequence). The CDR3 has 16 residues. The CDR3 DNA follows: TGTGCCAGCAGCCGCAGCGGGGGACGAGGCTACAATGAGCAGTTCTTC. It yields the protein CASSRSGGRGYNEQFF.

This clonotype was seen only a few times. V and J are TRBV12-3 or TRBV12-4 and TRBJ2-5; D possibly corresponds to TRBD1 (6 bases). The CDR3 has 15 residues. V was cut by 6 bases and J by 5 bases, with 19 bases left in between. As DNA, the CDR3 is TGTGCCAGCAGCACAGGGCAGTCTACTTTTGAGACCCAGTACTTC. Translation: CASSTGQSTFETQYF.

This clonotype was detected only a few times. The chain recombines TRBV28 with TRBJ1-6; D remains ambiguous. Trimming took 6 bases from V and 8 from J, leaving 5 bases between them. The CDR3 length is 11 residues. The V gene's germline CDR1 is MDHEN and CDR2 SYDVKM. The CDR3 protein is CASRTDSPLHF. CDR3 nucleotide sequence: TGTGCCAGCAGAACCGATTCACCCCTCCACTTT.

This chain uses TRBV4-1 with TRBJ2-5; possible D gene TRBD1, 6 bases. V dropped 1 base and J dropped 5 bases, with 17 bases sitting between them. This CDR3 contains 16 residues. Germline assignment: CDR1 MGHRA and CDR2 YSYEKL. DNA of the CDR3: TGCGCCAGCAGCCAAGTCCCGCCCCAGGGGAAGGAGACCCAGTACTTC. Translating it yields CASSQVPPQGKETQYF.

The V call is TRBV6-2 or TRBV6-3, the J call TRBJ1-1; perhaps TRBD1 as D (5 bases). The V end was cut by 6 bases, the J end by 2 bases, with 13 bases between. This CDR3 has 14 residues. Germline V gene lookup returns CDR1 MNHEY and CDR2 SVGEGT. CDR3 in DNA: TGTGCCAGCAGGACACGACAGTTTAACACTGAAGCTTTCTTT. As protein: CASRTRQFNTEAFF.

CDR3 nucleotide sequence: TGTGCCAGCAGTTCGACAGAGGGTTTCAATCAGCCCCAGCATTTT. Its protein is CASSSTEGFNQPQHF. The V gene is TRBV28, the J gene TRBJ1-5, with D possibly matching TRBD1 (5 bases). V was trimmed by 4 bases and J by 3 bases, leaving 13 bases between them. Germline-derived CDR1 and CDR2 are MDHEN and SYDVKM. The CDR3 has 15 amino acids.

The chain employs TRBV24-1 and TRBJ2-3; D is ambiguous. The germline CDR1 and CDR2 sequences are KGHDR and SFDVKD. The CDR3 contains 17 residues. Trimming cost V 2 bases and J 2 bases, with 16 bases left between them. The CDR3 region is CATSDSGGGIPTDTQYF. Here the CDR3 DNA reads TGTGCCACCAGTGATTCAGGCGGCGGCATACCCACAGATACGCAGTATTTT.

This sequence joins TRBV5-1 and TRBJ2-1; 10 nucleotides align to TRBD2. The CDR3 sequence is 14 residues long. Germline-derived CDR1 and CDR2 are SGHRS and YFSETQ. J lost 10 bases, V lost 4 bases, and 8 bases had no gene match. The CDR3 DNA reads as TGCGCCAGCAGCGTGGGCCAACTAGCGGGGGAGCAGTTCTTC. Translation gives CASSVGQLAGEQFF.

The J gene is TRBJ2-3, the V gene TRBV6-5; TRBD2 matches 7 bases. V lost 9 bases to trimming and J lost 2 bases; unmatched junction nucleotides: 5. Looked up from germline, CDR1 is MNHEY and CDR2 is SVGAGI. This CDR3 is built from 13 residues. The CDR3 DNA is TGTGCCAGTGGGCTAGCGGCCACAGATACGCAGTATTTT. Amino acid sequence: CASGLAATDTQYF.